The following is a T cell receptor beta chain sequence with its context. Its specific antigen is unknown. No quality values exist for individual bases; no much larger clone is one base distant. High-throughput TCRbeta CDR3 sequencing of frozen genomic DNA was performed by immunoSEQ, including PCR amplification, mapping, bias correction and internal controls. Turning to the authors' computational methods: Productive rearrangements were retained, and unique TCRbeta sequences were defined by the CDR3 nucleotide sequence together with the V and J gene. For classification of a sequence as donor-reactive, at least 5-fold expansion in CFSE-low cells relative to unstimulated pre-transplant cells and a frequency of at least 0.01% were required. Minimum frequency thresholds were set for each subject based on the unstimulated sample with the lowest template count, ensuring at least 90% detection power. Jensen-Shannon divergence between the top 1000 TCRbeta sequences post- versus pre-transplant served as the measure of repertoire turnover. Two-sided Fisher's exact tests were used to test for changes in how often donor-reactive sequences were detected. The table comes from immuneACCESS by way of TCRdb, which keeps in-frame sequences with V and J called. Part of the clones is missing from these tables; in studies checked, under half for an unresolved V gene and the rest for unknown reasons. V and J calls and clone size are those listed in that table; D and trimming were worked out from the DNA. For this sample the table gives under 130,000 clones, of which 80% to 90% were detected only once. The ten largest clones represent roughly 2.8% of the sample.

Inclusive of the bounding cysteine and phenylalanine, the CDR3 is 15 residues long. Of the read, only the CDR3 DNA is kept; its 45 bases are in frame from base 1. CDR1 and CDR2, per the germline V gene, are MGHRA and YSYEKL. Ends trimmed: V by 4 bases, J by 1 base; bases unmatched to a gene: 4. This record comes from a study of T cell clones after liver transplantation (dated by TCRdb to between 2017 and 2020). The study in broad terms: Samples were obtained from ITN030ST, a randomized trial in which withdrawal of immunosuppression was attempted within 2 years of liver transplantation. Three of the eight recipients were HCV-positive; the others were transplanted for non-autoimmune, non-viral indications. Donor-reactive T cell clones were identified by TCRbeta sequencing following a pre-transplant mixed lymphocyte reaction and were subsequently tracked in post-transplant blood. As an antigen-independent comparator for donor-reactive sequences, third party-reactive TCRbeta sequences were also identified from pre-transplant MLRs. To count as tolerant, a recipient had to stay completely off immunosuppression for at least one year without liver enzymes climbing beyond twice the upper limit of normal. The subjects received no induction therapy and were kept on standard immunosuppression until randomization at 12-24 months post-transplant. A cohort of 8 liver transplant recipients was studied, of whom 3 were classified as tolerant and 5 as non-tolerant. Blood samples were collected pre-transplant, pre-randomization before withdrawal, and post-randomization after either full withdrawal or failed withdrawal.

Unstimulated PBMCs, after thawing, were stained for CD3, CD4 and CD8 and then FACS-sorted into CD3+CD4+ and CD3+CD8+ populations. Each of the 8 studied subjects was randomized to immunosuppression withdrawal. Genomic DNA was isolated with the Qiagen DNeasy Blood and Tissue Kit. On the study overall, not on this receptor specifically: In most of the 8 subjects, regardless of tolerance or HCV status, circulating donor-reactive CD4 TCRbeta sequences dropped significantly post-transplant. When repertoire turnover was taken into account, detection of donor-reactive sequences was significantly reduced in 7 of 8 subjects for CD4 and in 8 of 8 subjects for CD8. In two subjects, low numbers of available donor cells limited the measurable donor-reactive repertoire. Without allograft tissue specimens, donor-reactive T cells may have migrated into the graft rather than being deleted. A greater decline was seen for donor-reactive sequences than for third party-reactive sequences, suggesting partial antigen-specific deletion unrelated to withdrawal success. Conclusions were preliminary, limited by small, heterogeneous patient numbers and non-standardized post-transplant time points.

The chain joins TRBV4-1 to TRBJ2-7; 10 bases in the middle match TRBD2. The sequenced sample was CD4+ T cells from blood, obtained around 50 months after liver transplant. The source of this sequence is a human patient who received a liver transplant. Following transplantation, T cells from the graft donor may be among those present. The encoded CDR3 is CASSPGLAESYEQYF. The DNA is TGCGCCAGCAGCCCCGGACTAGCGGAGTCCTACGAGCAGTACTTC.